This T cell receptor (beta chain) appears in the sequencing data of a study of shared clonotypes between healthy human individuals. Across the study: There were three CD4 naive, three CD4 memory, two CD8 naive and one CD8 memory plates per donor.

The CDR3 contains 14 residues. Germline trimming cut 4 bases from V and 6 bases from J; bases unmatched to any gene: 7. Germline V gene lookup returns CDR1 SGHRS and CDR2 YFSETQ. The data were produced by immunoSEQ multiplex PCR, yet TCRdb's version contains in-frame clones alone and is incomplete. The table includes 2 million to 2.5 million clones, about 94% detected once. Sequencing was performed on naive CD4+ T cells sorted from blood. The subset denotes: CD45RA+ positively selected. This TCR was recovered from a man aged 18 to 29 in good health. The J gene is TRBJ2-7, the V gene TRBV5-1; TRBD1 aligns across 10 bases. Written as DNA, the CDR3 is TGCGCCAGCAGCCGATCCGGGACAGGGGCCGAGCAGTACTTC. Translation gives CASSRSGTGAEQYF.